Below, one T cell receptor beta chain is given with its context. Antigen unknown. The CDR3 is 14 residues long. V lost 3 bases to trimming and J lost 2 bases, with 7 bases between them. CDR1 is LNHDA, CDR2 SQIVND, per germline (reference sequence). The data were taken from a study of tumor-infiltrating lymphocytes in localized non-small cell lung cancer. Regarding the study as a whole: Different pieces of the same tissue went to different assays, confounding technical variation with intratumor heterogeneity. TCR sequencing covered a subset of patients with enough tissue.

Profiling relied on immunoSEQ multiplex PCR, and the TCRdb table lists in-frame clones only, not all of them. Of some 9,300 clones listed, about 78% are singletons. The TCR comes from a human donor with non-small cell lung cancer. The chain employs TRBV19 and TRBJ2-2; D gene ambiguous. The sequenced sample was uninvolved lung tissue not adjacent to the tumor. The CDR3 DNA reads TGTGCCAGTAGTATGGTCAGCAACACCGGGGAGCTGTTTTTT. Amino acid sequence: CASSMVSNTGELFF.